The 9 T cell receptor beta chains reported below all come from one sample, sequenced in a study of breast tumors, draining lymph nodes, adjacent tissues. TCRdb reprocessed the multiplex PCR reads via MiXCR and lists one record per CDR3 protein. The sample has about 15,000 distinct CDR3 sequences; 52% are singletons. The sample was tumor-adjacent breast tissue. The source of these receptors is a female donor with breast cancer. Some clones in this sample may be carry-over from other donors' samples.

The V and J genes are TRBV6-1 and TRBJ1-2, with D unclear. Between the trimmed V and J ends, which lost 6 bases and 2 bases, there was a span of 16 bases. This CDR3 spans 15 amino acids. In germline, CDR1 is MNHNS, CDR2 SASEGT. CDR3 bases: TGTGCCAGCAGGACCGGAGCAGCTTCGAACTATGGCTACACCTTC. Translation gives CASRTGAASNYGYTF.

This clonotype was recorded at least ten times. J is TRBJ2-5 and V is TRBV20-1; D is unresolved. Germline V gene lookup returns CDR1 DFQATT and CDR2 SNEGSKA (reference sequence). With 6 bases removed from V and 2 bases from J, the gap between germline ends came to 7 bases. The length of the CDR3 is 11 residues. The CDR3 DNA is TGCAGTGCGGAACTACAAGAGACCCAGTACTTC. Translation gives CSAELQETQYF.

This clonotype was picked up one time. J is TRBJ2-7 and V is TRBV7-2; D not certain. The V gene's germline CDR1 is SGHTA and CDR2 FQGNSA. Trimming cost V 1 base and J 7 bases, with 17 bases left between them. The CDR3 spans 15 residues. CDR3 in amino acids: CASSLEVTVTNEQYF. In DNA, the CDR3 is TGTGCCAGCAGCTTAGAAGTGACTGTCACAAATGAGCAGTACTTC.

Concerning this clonotype: Germline and junction disagree at one end, which may indicate a read error. This chain joins TRBV7-9 and TRBJ1-1; D perhaps matches TRBD1 (6 bases). Germline V gene lookup returns CDR1 SEHNR and CDR2 FQNEAQ (reference sequence). The CDR3 has 14 residues. The CDR3 spells CASRSPGGGTEAFF. The CDR3 DNA sequence: TGCGCCAGCAGATCGCCGGGAGGGGGCACTGAAGCTTTCTTT.

This sequence joins TRBV4-2 and TRBJ2-3; TRBD2 matches at 8 bases. The J segment lost 3 bases and the V segment lost 0 bases, leaving 5 bases of the junction unmatched. Per germline, CDR1 LGHNA and CDR2 YNFKEQ. The CDR3 spans 16 residues. CDR3 amino acids: CASSQELAGGTDTQYF. For the CDR3, the DNA is TGTGCCAGCAGCCAAGAGCTAGCGGGTGGGACAGATACGCAGTATTTT.

By frequency in the sample, this clonotype is medium-sized. The chain uses TRBV7-2 and TRBJ1-2; D is unresolved. In germline, CDR1 is SGHTA, CDR2 FQGNSA. The CDR3 totals 14 residues. V was cut by 2 bases and J by 4 bases, with 11 bases left in between. The CDR3 DNA is TGTGCCAGCAGCTTAAGGGATCCGGTCTATGGCTACACCTTC. Residues: CASSLRDPVYGYTF. The variable domain in full, with the rest retrieved from reference TRBV7-2 and TRBJ1-2, is GAGVSQSPSNKVTEKGKDVELRCDPISGHTALYWYRQSLGQGLEFLIYFQGNSAPDKSGLPSDRFSAERTGGSVSTLTIQRTQQEDSAVYLCASSLRDPVYGYTFGSGTRLTVV.

This clonotype was counted many times. The chain uses TRBV18 and TRBJ1-2; TRBD1 matches at 7 bases. CDR1 and CDR2 from the germline V gene are KGHSH and LQKENI. This CDR3 is built from 16 residues. With 4 bases clipped from V and 3 bases from J, the junction kept 11 bases outside the gene matches. CDR3 sequence: CASSLEQGRLDYGYTF. CDR3 sequence (DNA): TGTGCCAGCTCACTAGAACAGGGGCGGTTGGACTATGGCTACACCTTC.

Comments on this clonotype: Relative to the germline gene, one junction end is altered; a read error may explain this. The rearrangement joins TRBV9 to TRBJ2-3, with D perhaps being TRBD1 or TRBD2 (5 bases each). CDR1 and CDR2 (germline): SGDLS, YYNGEE. The CDR3 consists of 14 residues. This CDR3 is CASSPGQLTDTQSF. CDR3 in DNA: TGTGCCAGCAGCCCGGGGCAGCTCACAGATACGCAGTCTTTT.

In this sample, this clonotype turned up once. The V gene is TRBV11-2, the J gene TRBJ1-4; 7 nucleotides align to TRBD1. The CDR3 runs 15 residues. J was trimmed by 7 bases and V by 1 base; bases with no gene match: 6. CDR1 and CDR2 from the germline V gene are SGHAT and FQNNGV. In DNA, the CDR3 is TGTGCCAGCAGCTTAGGCGACAGGGATTTTGAAAAACTGTTTTTT. Its protein is CASSLGDRDFEKLFF.